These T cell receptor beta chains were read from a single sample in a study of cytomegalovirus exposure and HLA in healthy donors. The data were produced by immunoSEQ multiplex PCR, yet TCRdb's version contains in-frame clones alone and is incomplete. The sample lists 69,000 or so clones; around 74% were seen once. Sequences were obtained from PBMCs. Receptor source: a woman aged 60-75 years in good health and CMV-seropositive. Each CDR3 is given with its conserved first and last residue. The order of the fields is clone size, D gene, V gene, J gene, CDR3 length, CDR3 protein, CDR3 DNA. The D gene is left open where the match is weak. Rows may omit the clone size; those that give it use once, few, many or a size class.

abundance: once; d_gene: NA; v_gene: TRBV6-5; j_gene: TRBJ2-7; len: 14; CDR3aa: CASSLQGGSYEQYF; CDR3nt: TGTGCCAGCAGCCTACAGGGTGGGTCCTACGAGCAGTACTTC
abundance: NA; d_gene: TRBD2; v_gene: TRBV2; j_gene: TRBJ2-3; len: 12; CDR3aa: CASSGLADTQYF; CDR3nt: TGTGCCAGCAGCGGACTAGCGGATACGCAGTATTTT
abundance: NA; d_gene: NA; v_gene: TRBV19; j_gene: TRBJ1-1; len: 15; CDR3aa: CASSPQTRSATEAFF; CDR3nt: TGTGCCAGTAGTCCCCAGACCCGAAGCGCCACTGAAGCTTTCTTT
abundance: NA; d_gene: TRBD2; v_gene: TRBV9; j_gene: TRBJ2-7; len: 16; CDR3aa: CASSVVASGSSYEQYF; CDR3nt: TGTGCCAGCAGCGTAGTAGCTAGCGGGAGCTCCTACGAGCAGTACTTC
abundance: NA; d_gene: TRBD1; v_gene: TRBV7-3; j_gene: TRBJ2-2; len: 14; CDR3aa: CASSLLGGVGELFF; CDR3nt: TGTGCCAGCAGCTTACTAGGGGGCGTGGGGGAGCTGTTTTTT
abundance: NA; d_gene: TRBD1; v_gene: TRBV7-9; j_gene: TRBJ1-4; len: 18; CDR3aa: CAPHPPRDRGPTNEKLFF; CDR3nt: TGTGCCCCCCATCCCCCCCGAGACAGGGGTCCCACTAATGAAAAACTGTTTTTT
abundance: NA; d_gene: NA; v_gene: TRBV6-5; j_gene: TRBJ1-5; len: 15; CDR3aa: CASSVTQYSNQPQHF; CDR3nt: TGTGCCAGCAGTGTAACGCAGTATAGCAATCAGCCCCAGCATTTT
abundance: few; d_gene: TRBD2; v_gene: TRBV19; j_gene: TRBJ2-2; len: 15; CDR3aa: CASSAGGSPTGELFF; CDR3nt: TGTGCCAGTAGTGCGGGGGGATCCCCGACCGGGGAGCTGTTTTTT
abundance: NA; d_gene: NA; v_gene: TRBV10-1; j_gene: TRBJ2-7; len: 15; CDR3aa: CASSPEGSLGNEQYF; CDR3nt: TGCGCCAGCAGTCCGGAGGGTTCTCTCGGGAACGAGCAGTACTTC
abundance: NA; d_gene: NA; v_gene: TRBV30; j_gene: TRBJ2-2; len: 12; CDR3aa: CAWSVLVGELFF; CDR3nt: TGTGCCTGGAGTGTATTAGTCGGGGAGCTGTTTTTT
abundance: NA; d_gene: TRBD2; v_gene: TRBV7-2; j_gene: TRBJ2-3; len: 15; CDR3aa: CASSLALASTDTQYF; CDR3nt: TGTGCCAGCAGCTTAGCACTAGCGAGCACAGATACGCAGTATTTT
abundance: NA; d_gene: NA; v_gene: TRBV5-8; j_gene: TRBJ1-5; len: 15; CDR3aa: CASSFGQLSNQPQHF; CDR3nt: TGTGCCAGCAGCTTTGGGCAGCTTAGCAATCAGCCCCAGCATTTT
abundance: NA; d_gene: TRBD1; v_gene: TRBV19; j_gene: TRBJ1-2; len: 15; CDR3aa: CASGSGTGRTYGYTF; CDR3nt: TGTGCCAGTGGTTCCGGGACAGGGAGGACCTATGGCTACACCTTC
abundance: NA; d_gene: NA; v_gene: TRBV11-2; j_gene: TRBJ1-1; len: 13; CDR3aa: CASSLDRDTEAFF; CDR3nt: TGTGCCAGCAGCCTGGACAGAGACACTGAAGCTTTCTTT
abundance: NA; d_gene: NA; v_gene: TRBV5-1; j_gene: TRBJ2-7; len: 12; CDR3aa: CASSFDGYEQYF; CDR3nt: TGCGCCAGCAGCTTTGACGGGTACGAGCAGTACTTC
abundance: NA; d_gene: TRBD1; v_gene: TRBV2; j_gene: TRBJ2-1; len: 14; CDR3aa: CASKGDSSYNEQFF; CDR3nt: TGTGCCAGCAAGGGGGACAGCTCCTACAATGAGCAGTTCTTC
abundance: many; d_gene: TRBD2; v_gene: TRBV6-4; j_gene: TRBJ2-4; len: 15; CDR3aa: CASSEIAGEVNIQYF; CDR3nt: TGTGCCAGCAGTGAGATAGCGGGGGAGGTAAACATTCAGTACTTC
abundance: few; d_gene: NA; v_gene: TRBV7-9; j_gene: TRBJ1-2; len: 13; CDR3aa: CASSLAGGYDYTF; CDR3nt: TGTGCCAGCAGCTTAGCAGGGGGATACGACTACACCTTC
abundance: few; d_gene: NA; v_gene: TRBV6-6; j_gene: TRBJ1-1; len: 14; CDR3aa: CASRDRGGNTEAFF; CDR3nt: TGTGCCAGCAGAGACCGGGGGGGGAACACTGAAGCTTTCTTT
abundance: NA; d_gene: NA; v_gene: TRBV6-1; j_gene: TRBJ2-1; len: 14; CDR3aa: CASRTEVSYNEQFF; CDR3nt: TGTGCCAGCAGGACCGAGGTATCCTACAATGAGCAGTTCTTC
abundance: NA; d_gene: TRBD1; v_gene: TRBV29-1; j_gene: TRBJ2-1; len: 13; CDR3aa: CSLPGQGAQEQFF; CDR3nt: TGCAGCCTACCGGGACAGGGGGCTCAGGAGCAGTTCTTC
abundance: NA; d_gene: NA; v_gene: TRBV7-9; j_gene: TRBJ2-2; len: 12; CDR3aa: CASSFSPGELFF; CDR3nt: TGTGCCAGCAGCTTCTCCCCGGGGGAGCTGTTTTTT
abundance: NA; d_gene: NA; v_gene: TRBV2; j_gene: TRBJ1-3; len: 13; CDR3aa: CASGAGLGNTIYF; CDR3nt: TGTGCCAGTGGAGCAGGGTTGGGAAACACCATATATTTT
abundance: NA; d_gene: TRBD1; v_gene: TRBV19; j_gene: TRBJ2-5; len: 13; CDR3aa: CASRSRGPETQYF; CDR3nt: TGTGCCAGTAGATCGAGGGGGCCTGAGACCCAGTACTTC
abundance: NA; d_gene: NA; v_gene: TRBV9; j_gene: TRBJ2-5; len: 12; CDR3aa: CASSGVEETQYF; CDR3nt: TGTGCCAGCAGCGGAGTAGAGGAGACCCAGTACTTC
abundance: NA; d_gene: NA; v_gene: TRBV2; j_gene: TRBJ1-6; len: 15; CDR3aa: CASRGGSSYNSPLHF; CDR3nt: TGTGCCAGCAGGGGTGGGAGCTCCTATAATTCACCCCTCCACTTT
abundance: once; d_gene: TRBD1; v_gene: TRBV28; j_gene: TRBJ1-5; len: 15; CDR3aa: CASDPDRGHGQPQHF; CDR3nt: TGTGCCAGCGACCCGGACAGGGGGCATGGTCAGCCCCAGCATTTT
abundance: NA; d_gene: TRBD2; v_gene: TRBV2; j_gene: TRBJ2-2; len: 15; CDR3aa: CASTGTSGSAGELFF; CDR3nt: TGTGCCAGCACTGGGACTAGCGGGAGTGCCGGGGAGCTGTTTTTT
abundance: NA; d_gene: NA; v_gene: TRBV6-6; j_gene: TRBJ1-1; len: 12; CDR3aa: CASSPGATEAFF; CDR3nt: TGTGCCAGCAGCCCAGGGGCCACTGAAGCTTTCTTT
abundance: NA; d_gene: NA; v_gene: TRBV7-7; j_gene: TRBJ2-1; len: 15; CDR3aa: CASSSGGSSYNEQFF; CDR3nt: TGTGCTAGCAGTTCAGGAGGTAGCTCCTACAATGAGCAGTTCTTC
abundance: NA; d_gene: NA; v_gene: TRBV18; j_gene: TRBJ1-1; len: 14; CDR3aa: CASSQTATGTEAFF; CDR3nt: TGTGCCAGCTCACAGACGGCGACTGGCACTGAAGCTTTCTTT
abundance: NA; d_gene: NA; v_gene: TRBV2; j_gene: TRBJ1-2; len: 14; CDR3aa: CASSGEGPHYGYTF; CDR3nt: TGTGCCAGCAGTGGTGAGGGTCCCCACTATGGCTACACCTTC
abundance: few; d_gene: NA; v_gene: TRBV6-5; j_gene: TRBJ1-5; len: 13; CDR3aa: CASRGTFNQPQHF; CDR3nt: TGTGCCAGCAGGGGGACTTTTAATCAGCCCCAGCATTTT